This TCR beta chain was obtained from a study of blood T cell repertoires in COVID-19. In the study overall: Some COVID-19 samples were acute and others convalescent; all came from the United States, Italy and Spain. T cells, B-cell-depleted T cells, or PBMCs provided the cDNA or gDNA that served as material.

This clone was counted once. Authors' data handling: Amplified reference gene primers provided the basis for estimating nucleated cell counts. Some clones are missing from TCRdb's copy, which holds only in-frame ones; the method was immunoSEQ multiplex PCR. V, J and clone size are taken as reported in that table, and D and trimming were inferred from the DNA itself. The table includes over 120,000 clones, 80% detected once. CDR1 is MNHEY and CDR2 is SVGAGI in the germline V gene. CDR3 length: 14 amino acids. V lost 6 bases to trimming and J lost 1 base, with 12 bases between them. The V and J genes are TRBV6-5 and TRBJ1-1; the D gene is possibly TRBD1 (5 bases). Material for sequencing was peripheral blood. The clonotype was recovered from a man between 65 and 85 years old who had recovered from COVID-19. The CDR3 sequence: CASRKRGGNTEAFF. In DNA form, the CDR3 reads TGTGCCAGCAGAAAAAGGGGTGGGAACACTGAAGCTTTCTTT.